This T cell receptor beta chain was captured in a study of blood T cell repertoires in COVID-19. The wider study: From T cells, B-cell-depleted T cells, or PBMCs came the material, which was cDNA or gDNA.

Original handling: Estimates of nucleated cell counts were drawn from the amplification of reference gene primers. Produced via immunoSEQ multiplex PCR; TCRdb's table is partial and in-frame only. That table furnishes V, J and clone size, whereas the DNA furnished D and trimming. The data hold 200,000 to 250,000 clones, with 82% observed a single time. J lost 6 bases, V lost 4 bases, and 8 bases had no gene match. CDR3 length: 17 residues. CDR1 is SEHNR and CDR2 is FQNEAQ in the germline V gene (reference sequence). Seattle patients were enrolled while actively infected and followed longitudinally. This clone was seen just once.

The sample comprised peripheral blood. The V and J genes are TRBV7-9 and TRBJ2-3; 15 bases line up with TRBD2. This clonotype was sampled from a woman aged 80 or over with COVID-19, enrolled during active disease. The CDR3 DNA sequence: TGTGCCAGCAGCTCCGGACTAGCGGGAGGGCCGGGTGATACGCAGTATTTT. Protein sequence: CASSSGLAGGPGDTQYF. The full variable domain, its missing parts supplied by reference TRBV7-9 and TRBJ2-3, is DTGVSQNPRHKITKRGQNVTFRCDPISEHNRLYWYRQTLGQGPEFLTYFQNEAQLEKSRLLSDRFSAERPKGSFSTLEIQRTEQGDSAMYLCASSSGLAGGPGDTQYFGPGTRLTVL.